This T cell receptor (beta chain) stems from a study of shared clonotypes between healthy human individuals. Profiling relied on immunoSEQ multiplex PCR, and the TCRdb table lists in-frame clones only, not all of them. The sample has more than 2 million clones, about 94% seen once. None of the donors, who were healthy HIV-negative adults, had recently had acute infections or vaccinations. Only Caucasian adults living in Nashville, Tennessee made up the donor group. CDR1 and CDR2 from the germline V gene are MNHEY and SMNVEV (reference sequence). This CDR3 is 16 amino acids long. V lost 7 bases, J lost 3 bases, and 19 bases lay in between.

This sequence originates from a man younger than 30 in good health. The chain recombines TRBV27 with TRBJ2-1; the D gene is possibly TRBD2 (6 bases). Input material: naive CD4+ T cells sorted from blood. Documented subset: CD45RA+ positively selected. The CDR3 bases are TGTGCCAGCACCCTCATAGGAGGGGTTAGCTACAATGAGCAGTTCTTC. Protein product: CASTLIGGVSYNEQFF.